These T cell receptor beta chains were read from a single sample in a study of blood T cells in healthy people across ages. Each CDR3 protein gets one entry after TCRdb re-called the 5' RACE reads with MiXCR. Of 1,300,000 or so distinct CDR3 sequences listed, approximately 59% are singletons. Specimen: blood. The receptors were sampled from a man younger than 35 in good health. The CDR3 runs from the conserved cysteine through the conserved F or W. D genes are given only for firm matches. A row's size may be missing; if present it is once, few, many or a size class.

clone_size j_call d_call v_call cdr3_aa cdr3_nt
. TRBJ2-7 TRBD1 TRBV29-1 CSIVGQAYEQYF TGCAGCATTGTAGGACAGGCCTACGAGCAGTACTTC
. TRBJ2-1 TRBD2 TRBV13 CASSLEGTSGDNEQFF TGTGCCAGCAGCTTAGAAGGGACTAGCGGAGACAATGAGCAGTTCTTC
. TRBJ1-1 . TRBV29-1 CSVAGYTEAFF TGCAGCGTTGCAGGGTACACTGAAGCTTTCTTT
. TRBJ2-1 . TRBV4-1 CASSQGAGDPYEQFF TGCGCCAGCAGCCAAGGCGCAGGGGACCCCTACGAGCAGTTCTTC
. TRBJ2-5 . TRBV6-5 CAGSERQAQETQYF TGTGCCGGCAGTGAACGACAGGCCCAAGAGACCCAGTACTTC
. TRBJ2-5 TRBD2 TRBV12-3/TRBV12-4 CASRPTGLAGGEETQYF TGTGCCAGCAGACCGACAGGACTAGCGGGGGGGGAGGAGACCCAGTACTTC
once TRBJ1-1 TRBD1 TRBV15 CATSRDLGTGLFSTEAFF TGTGCCACCAGCAGAGATTTGGGGACAGGGCTGTTCTCCACTGAAGCTTTCTTT
. TRBJ2-3 . TRBV7-2 CASSLVPGMDTQYF TGTGCCAGCAGCTTAGTACCGGGTATGGATACGCAGTATTTT
few TRBJ2-7 TRBD2 TRBV27 CASSVSGGPAHEQYF TGTGCCAGCAGCGTCAGCGGGGGCCCCGCCCACGAGCAGTACTTC
once TRBJ2-1 . TRBV15 CATSRVPGRFSEQFF TGTGCCACCAGCAGAGTGCCGGGACGCTTCAGCGAGCAGTTCTTC
. TRBJ2-1 . TRBV3-1 CASSLILALAYNEQFF TGTGCCAGCAGCCTAATTCTAGCGCTTGCCTACAATGAGCAGTTCTTC
. TRBJ1-2 TRBD1 TRBV6-2/TRBV6-3 CASRSRTGLAGYTF TGTGCCAGCAGATCCCGGACAGGGTTGGCTGGCTACACCTTC
. TRBJ2-1 TRBD2 TRBV12-3/TRBV12-4 CASSRTAGGSLNEQFF TGTGCCAGCAGTCGAACAGCGGGGGGGTCTCTTAATGAGCAGTTCTTC
. TRBJ2-5 . TRBV12-3/TRBV12-4 CASSRTDFREQYF TGTGCCAGCAGCCGGACAGATTTCAGGGAGCAGTACTTC
few TRBJ2-7 . TRBV28 CASSSEQGRHRYEQYF TGTGCCAGCAGTTCTGAACAGGGGAGGCACCGCTACGAGCAGTACTTC
. TRBJ2-3 TRBD2 TRBV24-1 CATSDGEGRRDTQYF TGTGCCACCAGTGATGGGGAGGGCCGGAGAGATACGCAGTATTTT
once TRBJ1-2 TRBD1 TRBV5-1 CASSPGGTGRSYTF TGCGCCAGCAGCCCCGGGGGGACAGGGAGAAGCTACACCTTC
. TRBJ2-7 . TRBV3-1 CASSPPYRLYEQYF TGTGCCAGCAGCCCACCGTACAGGCTCTACGAGCAGTACTTC
. TRBJ2-7 . TRBV2 CASNQLHLDSYEQYF TGTGCCAGCAACCAACTACATTTGGACTCCTACGAGCAGTACTTC
. TRBJ2-7 . TRBV20-1 CSANGFDSYEQYF TGCAGTGCTAACGGGTTTGACTCCTACGAGCAGTACTTC
. TRBJ2-5 . TRBV28 CASTGQTQETQYF TGTGCCAGCACCGGACAGACCCAAGAGACCCAGTACTTC
. TRBJ2-7 . TRBV14 CASSQAPQTYEQYF TGTGCCAGCAGCCAAGCGCCACAGACCTACGAGCAGTACTTC
. TRBJ2-3 . TRBV2 CASKGPVTDTQYF TGTGCCTCAAAAGGCCCGGTCACAGATACGCAGTATTTT
. TRBJ2-7 TRBD1 TRBV7-2 CASSPGTTGGVSSYEQYF TGTGCCAGCAGCCCGGGTACGACAGGGGGCGTATCGTCCTACGAGCAGTACTTC
. TRBJ2-3 . TRBV4-2 CASSQERFRDTQYF TGTGCCAGCAGCCAAGAACGGTTCAGGGATACGCAGTATTTT
. TRBJ2-7 . TRBV2 CASIGRSSYERYF TGTGCCAGCATTGGACGATCCTCCTACGAGCGGTACTTC
. TRBJ1-1 TRBD1 TRBV19 CASSRAWDSELGAFF TGTGCCAGTAGTCGAGCCTGGGACAGTGAGCTCGGAGCTTTCTTT
. TRBJ2-7 TRBD2 TRBV5-1 CASSWTTSASYEQYF TGCGCCAGCAGCTGGACGACTAGCGCTTCATACGAGCAGTACTTC
. TRBJ1-6 . TRBV20-1 CIIQQGIGNSPLHF TGCATTATCCAGCAGGGGATCGGTAATTCACCCCTCCACTTT
. TRBJ1-5 . TRBV5-1 CASSPTGLNNQPQHF TGCGCCAGCAGCCCGACGGGACTGAACAATCAGCCCCAGCATTTT
. TRBJ2-1 . TRBV4-1 CASSLRGANNEQFF TGCGCCAGCAGCCTAAGAGGGGCAAACAATGAGCAGTTCTTC
few TRBJ2-1 TRBD2 TRBV4-1 CASSQVGTSVYNEQFF TGCGCCAGCAGCCAAGTCGGGACTAGCGTTTACAATGAGCAGTTCTTC
. TRBJ2-7 . TRBV27 CASSTQGEVYEQYF TGTGCCAGCAGTACTCAGGGCGAAGTCTACGAGCAGTACTTC
few TRBJ2-2 . TRBV24-1 CATRGQGTTGELFF TGTGCCACCAGAGGGCAGGGGACCACCGGGGAGCTGTTTTTT
. TRBJ2-3 . TRBV12-3/TRBV12-4 CASSLEASLTDTQYF TGTGCCAGCAGTTTAGAGGCTAGTCTTACAGATACGCAGTATTTT
. TRBJ1-2 . TRBV12-3/TRBV12-4 CASSTELTYVPYGYTF TGTGCCAGCAGTACCGAACTCACATATGTCCCCTATGGCTACACCTTC
once TRBJ2-7 . TRBV10-1 CASSAFAGVGEQYF TGCGCCAGCAGTGCTTTTGCAGGGGTCGGCGAGCAGTACTTC
few TRBJ1-2 . TRBV4-1 CASSQIGQSQWGGYTF TGCGCCAGCAGCCAGATTGGACAGTCGCAATGGGGTGGCTACACCTTC
. TRBJ2-1 . TRBV12-3/TRBV12-4 CASTTGLRQANEQFF TGTGCCAGCACCACTGGACTACGCCAAGCCAATGAGCAGTTCTTC
few TRBJ2-7 . TRBV6-6 CASNPSPGTTYEQYF TGTGCCAGCAACCCCTCTCCCGGGACGACCTACGAGCAGTACTTC